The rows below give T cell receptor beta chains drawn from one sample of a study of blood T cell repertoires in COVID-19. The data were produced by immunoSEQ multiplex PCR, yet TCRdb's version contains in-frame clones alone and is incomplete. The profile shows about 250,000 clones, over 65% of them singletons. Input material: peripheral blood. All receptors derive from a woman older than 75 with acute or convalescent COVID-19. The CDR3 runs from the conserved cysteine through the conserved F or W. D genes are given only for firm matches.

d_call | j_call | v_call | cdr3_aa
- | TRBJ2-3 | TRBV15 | CATSIHLTDTQYF
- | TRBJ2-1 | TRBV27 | CASSLWVATDYNEQFF
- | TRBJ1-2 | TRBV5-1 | CASSFSGEGGYTF
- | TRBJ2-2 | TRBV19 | CASSIRWNQQPRRTAFTGELFF
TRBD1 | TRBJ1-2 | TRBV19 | CASSPGTGGIYGYTF
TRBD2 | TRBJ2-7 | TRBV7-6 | CASSLSGGNYYEQYF
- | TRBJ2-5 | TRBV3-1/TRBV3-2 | CASSPGIQETQYF
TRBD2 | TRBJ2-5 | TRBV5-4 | CASSLGGGAEETQYF
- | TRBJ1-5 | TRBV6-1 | CASSEGGPRRPQHF
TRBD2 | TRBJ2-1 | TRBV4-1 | CASSPPGVAGGGEQFF
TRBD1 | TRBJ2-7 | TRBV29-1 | CSVGKGQYYEQYF
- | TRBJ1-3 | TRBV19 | CASSERERSGNTIYF
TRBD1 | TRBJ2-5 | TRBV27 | CASSFWDRGRETQYF
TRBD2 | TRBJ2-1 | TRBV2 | CASSPGVAGPQYNEQFF
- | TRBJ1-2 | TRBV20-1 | CSYLANYGYTF
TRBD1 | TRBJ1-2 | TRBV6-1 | CASSGGTADGVYGYTF
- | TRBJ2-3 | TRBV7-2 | CASSWTGGQDTQYF
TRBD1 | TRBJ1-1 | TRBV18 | CASSPTTGGGNTEAFF
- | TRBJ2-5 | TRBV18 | CASSPLQITSSETQYF
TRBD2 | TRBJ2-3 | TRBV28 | CASSPQGLAGGAHLTDTQYF
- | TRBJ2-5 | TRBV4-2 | CASSQEGAGARETQYF
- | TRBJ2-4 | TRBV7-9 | CASSRQLQDLAKNIQYF
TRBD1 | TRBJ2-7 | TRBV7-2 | CASSLGGTGYEQYF
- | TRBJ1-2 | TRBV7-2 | CASSLGSGVGGYTF
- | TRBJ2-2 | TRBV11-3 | CASSLDLRLGSTTGELFF
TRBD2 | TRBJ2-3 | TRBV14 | CASSQQAGAITDTQYF
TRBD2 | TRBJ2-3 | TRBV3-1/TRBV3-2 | CASSQGLVAGGGDTQYF